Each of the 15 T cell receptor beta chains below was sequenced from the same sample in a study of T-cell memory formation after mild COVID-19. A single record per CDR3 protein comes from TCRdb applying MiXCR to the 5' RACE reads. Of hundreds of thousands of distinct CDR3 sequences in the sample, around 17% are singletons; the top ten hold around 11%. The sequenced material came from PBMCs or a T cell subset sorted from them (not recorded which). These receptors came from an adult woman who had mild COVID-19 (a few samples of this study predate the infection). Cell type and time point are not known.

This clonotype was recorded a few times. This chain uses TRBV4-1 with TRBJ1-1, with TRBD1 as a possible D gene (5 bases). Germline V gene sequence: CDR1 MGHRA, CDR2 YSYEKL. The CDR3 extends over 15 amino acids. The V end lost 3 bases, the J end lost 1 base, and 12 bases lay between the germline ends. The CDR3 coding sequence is TGCGCCAGCAGCCAGGTTAGGGGAGGGAACACTGAAGCTTTCTTT. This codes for CASSQVRGGNTEAFF.

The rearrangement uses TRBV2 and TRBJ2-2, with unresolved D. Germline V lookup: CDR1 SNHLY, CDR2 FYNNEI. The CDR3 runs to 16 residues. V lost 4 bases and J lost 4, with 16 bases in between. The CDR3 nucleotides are TGTGCCAGCAGTGGTCTATTCGCAGGCGTCACCGGGGAGCTGTTTTTT. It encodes CASSGLFAGVTGELFF.

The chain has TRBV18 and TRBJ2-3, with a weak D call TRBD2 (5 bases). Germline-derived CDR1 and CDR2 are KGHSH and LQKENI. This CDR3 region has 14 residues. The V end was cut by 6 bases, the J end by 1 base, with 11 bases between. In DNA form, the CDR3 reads TGTGCCAGCTCCTCTAAGGAGGGCACAGATACGCAGTATTTT. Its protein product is CASSSKEGTDTQYF.

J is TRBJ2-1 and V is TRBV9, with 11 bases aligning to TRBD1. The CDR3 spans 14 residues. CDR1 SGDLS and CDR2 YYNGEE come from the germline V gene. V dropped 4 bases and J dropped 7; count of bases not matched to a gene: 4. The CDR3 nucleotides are TGTGCCAGCAGCATCGGGACAGGGGGTAATGAGCAGTTCTTC. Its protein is CASSIGTGGNEQFF.

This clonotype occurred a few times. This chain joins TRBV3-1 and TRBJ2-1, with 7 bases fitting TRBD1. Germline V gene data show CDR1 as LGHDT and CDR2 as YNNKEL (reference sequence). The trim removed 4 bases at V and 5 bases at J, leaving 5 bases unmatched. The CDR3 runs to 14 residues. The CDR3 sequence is CASSRQGTDNEQFF. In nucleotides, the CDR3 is TGTGCCAGCAGCCGACAGGGAACGGACAATGAGCAGTTCTTC.

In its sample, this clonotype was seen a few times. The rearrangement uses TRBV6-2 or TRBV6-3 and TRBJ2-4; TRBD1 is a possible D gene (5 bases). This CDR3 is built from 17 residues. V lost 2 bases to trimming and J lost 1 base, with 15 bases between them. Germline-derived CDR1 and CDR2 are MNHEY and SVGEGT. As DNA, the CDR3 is TGTGCCAGCAGTTACACAAGACAGAGGTTGGCCAAAAACATTCAGTACTTC. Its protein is CASSYTRQRLAKNIQYF.

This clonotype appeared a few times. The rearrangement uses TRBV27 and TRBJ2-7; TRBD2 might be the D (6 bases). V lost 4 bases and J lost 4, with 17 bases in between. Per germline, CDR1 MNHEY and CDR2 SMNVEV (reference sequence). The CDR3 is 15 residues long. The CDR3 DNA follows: TGTGCCAGCAGTTGGGACTTCCAATTCTCTTACGAGCAGTACTTC. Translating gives CASSWDFQFSYEQYF.

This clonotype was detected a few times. CDR3 bases: TGTGCCACCACCTTTGGGACTAGCGGGGGCTCTAGGGCAGATACGCAGTATTTT. Its protein is CATTFGTSGGSRADTQYF. The chain is built from TRBV15 and TRBJ2-3; 14 bases match TRBD2. The CDR3 consists of 18 residues. Germline CDR1 LNHNV, CDR2 YYDKDF (reference sequence). V lost 7 bases and J lost 4; bases outside the gene matches: 13.

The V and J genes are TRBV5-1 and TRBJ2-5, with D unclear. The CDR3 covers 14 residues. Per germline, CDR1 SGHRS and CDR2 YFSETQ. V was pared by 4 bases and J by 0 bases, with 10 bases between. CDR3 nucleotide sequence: TGCGCCAGCAGCCCACCGACTTACCAAGAGACCCAGTACTTC. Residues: CASSPPTYQETQYF.

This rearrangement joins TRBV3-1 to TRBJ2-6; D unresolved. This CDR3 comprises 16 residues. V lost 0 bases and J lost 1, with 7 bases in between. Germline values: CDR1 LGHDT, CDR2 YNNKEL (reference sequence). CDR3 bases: TGTGCCAGCAGCCAAGAGGTAGAGTCTGGGGCCAACGTCCTGACTTTC. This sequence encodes CASSQEVESGANVLTF.

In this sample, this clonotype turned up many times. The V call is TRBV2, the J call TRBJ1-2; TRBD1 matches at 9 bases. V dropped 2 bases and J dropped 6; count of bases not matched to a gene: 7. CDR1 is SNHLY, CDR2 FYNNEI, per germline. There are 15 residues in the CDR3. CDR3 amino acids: CASSEKATGGHGYTF. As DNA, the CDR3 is TGTGCCAGCAGTGAAAAAGCTACAGGGGGCCATGGCTACACCTTC.

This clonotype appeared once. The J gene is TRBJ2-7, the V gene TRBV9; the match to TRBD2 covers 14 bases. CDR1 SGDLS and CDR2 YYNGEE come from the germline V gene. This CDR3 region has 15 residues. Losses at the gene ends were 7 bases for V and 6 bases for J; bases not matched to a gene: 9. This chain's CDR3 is CASQPTSGGAGEQYF. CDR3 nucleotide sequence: TGTGCCAGCCAACCGACTAGCGGGGGGGCAGGCGAGCAGTACTTC.

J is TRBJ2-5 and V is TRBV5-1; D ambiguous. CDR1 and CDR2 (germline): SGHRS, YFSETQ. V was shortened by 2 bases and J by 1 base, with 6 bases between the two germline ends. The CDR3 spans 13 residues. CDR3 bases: TGCGCCAGCAGCTTCCGGGCCCAAGAGACCCAGTACTTC. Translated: CASSFRAQETQYF. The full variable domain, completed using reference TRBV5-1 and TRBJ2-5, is KAGVTQTPRYLIKTRGQQVTLSCSPISGHRSVSWYQQTPGQGLQFLFEYFSETQRNKGNFPGRFSGRQFSNSRSEMNVSTLELGDSALYLCASSFRAQETQYFGPGTRLLVL.

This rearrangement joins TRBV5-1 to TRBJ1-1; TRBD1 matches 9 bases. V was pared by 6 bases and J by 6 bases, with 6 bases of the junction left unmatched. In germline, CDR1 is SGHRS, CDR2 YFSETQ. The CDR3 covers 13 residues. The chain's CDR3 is CASMGQGQSEAFF. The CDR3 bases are TGCGCCAGCATGGGACAGGGCCAGTCTGAAGCTTTCTTT.

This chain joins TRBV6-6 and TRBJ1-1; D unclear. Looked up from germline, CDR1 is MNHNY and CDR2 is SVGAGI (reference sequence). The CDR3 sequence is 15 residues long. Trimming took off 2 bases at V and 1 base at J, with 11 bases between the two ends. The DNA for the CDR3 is TGTGCCAGCAGTTACGCACAGACCCAGAACACTGAAGCTTTCTTT. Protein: CASSYAQTQNTEAFF.